The T cell receptor beta chain under discussion was sequenced for a study of T cells in Graves' hyperthyroidism and ophthalmopathy. Of note for this clonotype: The antigen is undetermined.

Amplified regions were TCR beta CDR3 sequences from RNA transcripts. HTBI primers were employed in a first-round RT-PCR of the TCR CDR3. TCRdb re-analysed the multiplex PCR reads in MiXCR, keeping a single row per CDR3 protein. Among hundreds of thousands of distinct CDR3 sequences listed, about 45% were seen once. Findings of the study overall: Among clonotypes expanded in thyroid above 0.001, most were also found in blood.

The germline V gene has CDR1 DFQATT and CDR2 SNEGSKA (reference sequence). The CDR3 runs 13 residues. J was trimmed by 6 bases and V by 1 base; bases with no gene match: 5. Exclusions: uncontrolled infection, other autoimmune disease, pregnancy, lactation. Every diagnosis used clinical symptoms, serum thyroxine and TRAb, thyroid ultrasound and orbital computed tomography. The sequencing sample was made of peripheral blood or thyroid tissue (not recorded which). The genes are TRBV20-1 and TRBJ2-7, with 8 bases aligning to TRBD1. The TCR comes from a young woman with Graves' hyperthyroidism. The CDR3 DNA sequence: TGCAGTGCTAGAGGGACAGGGCAATCCGAGCAGTACTTC. Protein: CSARGTGQSEQYF.